This TCR beta chain is from a study of shared T cell receptors in the human thymus. Here immunoSEQ multiplex PCR was the method, and the copy in TCRdb shows in-frame clones only, minus some. The sample gives approximately 580,000 clones, approximately 80% of which show up once; about 0.014% is in the top ten. Trimming cost V 2 bases and J 1 base; bases outside gene matches: 3. Looked up from germline, CDR1 is MNHNY and CDR2 is SVGAGI (reference sequence). This CDR3 has 15 residues. These data were also filed under a second study, of human thymus T cells.

Sequencing was carried out using thymocytes. The TCR sequence derives from a boy under two years old with a congenital heart defect. The rearrangement uses TRBV6-6 and TRBJ2-7; 9 bases fit TRBD1. CDR3 in DNA: TGTGCCAGCAGTTACCAGGGACAGGGTTCCTACGAGCAGTACTTC. The encoded protein is CASSYQGQGSYEQYF.